This note documents a single T cell receptor beta chain sequence. This may come from a read error, since a much larger clone is one base off. The data were obtained in a study of T cells in Graves' hyperthyroidism and ophthalmopathy. RNA transcripts served as the template for amplifying TCR beta CDR3 regions. HTBI primers were the set used in a first-round RT-PCR of the TCR CDR3. In TCRdb, the multiplex PCR reads were re-called with MiXCR into one record per CDR3 protein. The table records 600,000 to 800,000 distinct CDR3 sequences, 30% to 40% of them present only once. The CDR3 spans 13 residues. The V and J ends lost 8 bases and 5 bases respectively, with 12 bases between them. The germline V gene has CDR1 SNHLY and CDR2 FYNNEI.

The sequenced sample was blood. The chain recombines TRBV2 with TRBJ2-2; D may correspond to TRBD1 or TRBD2 (5 bases each). The sequence was obtained from a woman aged 40 to 50 with Graves' hyperthyroidism. DNA of the CDR3: TGTGCCAGCCAGGGACGGCAAACCGGGGAGCTGTTTTTT. The encoded protein is CASQGRQTGELFF.